Shown below are 13 T cell receptor beta chains from a single sample sequenced in a study of T cells in Graves' hyperthyroidism and ophthalmopathy. The investigators amplified TCR beta CDR3 regions from RNA transcripts. The HTBI primer set was used in a first-round RT-PCR of the TCR CDR3. TCRdb processed the multiplex PCR reads anew with MiXCR; each CDR3 protein has one entry. The sample lists 400,000 to 500,000 distinct CDR3 sequences, approximately 15% occurring once. Material for sequencing was blood. These receptor sequences come from a woman younger than 30 with Graves' hyperthyroidism.

Many counts were recorded for this clonotype. V gene TRBV2 combines with J gene TRBJ2-7; 7 bases are a match to TRBD1. Trimming removed 6 bases from V and 1 base from J; junction bases left unmatched: 9. CDR1 and CDR2 from the germline V gene are SNHLY and FYNNEI. The CDR3 totals 15 residues. CDR3 sequence: CASSADPGQSYEQYF. The CDR3 nucleotides are TGTGCCAGCAGCGCCGACCCGGGACAGTCCTACGAGCAGTACTTC. Together with reference TRBV2 and TRBJ2-7, the CDR3 gives the full variable domain: EPEVTQTPSHQVTQMGQEVILRCVPISNHLYFYWYRQILGQKVEFLVSFYNNEISEKSEIFDDQFSVERPDGSNFTLKIRSTKLEDSAMYFCASSADPGQSYEQYFGPGTRLTVT.

This clonotype was observed at least ten times. V usage is TRBV24-1 and J usage is TRBJ2-3; 9 nucleotides match TRBD2. V trimming: 6 bases; J trimming: 3 bases; junction bases outside the gene matches: 6. This CDR3 has 15 residues. Germline V gene data show CDR1 as KGHDR and CDR2 as SFDVKD. CDR3 sequence reads: CATSPSGLATDTQYF. The CDR3 DNA reads TGTGCCACCAGTCCGTCAGGACTAGCGACAGATACGCAGTATTTT.

This clonotype was picked up a small number of times. The gene calls are TRBV7-8 and TRBJ1-2, with a possible D match to TRBD1 (5 bases). Trimming removed 11 bases from V and 2 bases from J, with 15 bases in between. Germline assignment: CDR1 SGHVS and CDR2 FQNEAQ. This CDR3 contains 13 residues. The CDR3 loop reads CAGEQVLNYGYTF. The CDR3 nucleotides read TGTGCCGGCGAACAGGTCTTAAACTATGGCTACACCTTC.

The J gene is TRBJ2-2, the V gene TRBV5-6; 10 bases fit TRBD1. The CDR3 is 15 residues long. Trimming took 0 bases from V and 7 from J; bases not matched to a gene: 3. Germline CDR1 and CDR2: SGHDT and YYEEEE. The CDR3 nucleotides are TGTGCCAGCAGCTTGGGACAGGGGGCCGGCGGGGAGCTGTTTTTT. It translates to CASSLGQGAGGELFF.

This clonotype was recorded a few times. The chain carries TRBV18 and TRBJ2-5; maybe TRBD1 (5 bases). Germline CDR1 KGHSH, CDR2 LQKENI. The ends were cut back, 3 bases at V and 4 bases at J, with 12 bases in the middle. CDR3 length: 14 amino acids. Here the CDR3 DNA reads TGTGCCAGCTCACCGCTGGAAGGGGCAGAGACCCAGTACTTC. Protein: CASSPLEGAETQYF.

This clonotype occurred many times. V gene TRBV6-2 or TRBV6-3 combines with J gene TRBJ2-7; the D is unclear. V was trimmed by 2 bases and J by 6 bases, leaving 11 bases between them. The CDR3 is 13 amino acids. CDR1 and CDR2 (germline): MNHEY, SVGEGT. The CDR3 DNA reads TGTGCCAGCAGTTACGACGTTAACTCCGAGCAGTACTTC. Its translation: CASSYDVNSEQYF.

This clonotype has at least ten counts. V gene TRBV5-1 combines with J gene TRBJ1-3; D remains ambiguous. The germline V gene encodes CDR1 SGHRS and CDR2 YFSETQ. V lost 4 bases, J lost 0 bases, and 8 bases lay in between. The CDR3 is made up of 14 amino acids. As DNA, the CDR3 is TGCGCCAGCAGCGACCGGAACTCTGGAAACACCATATATTTT. Residues: CASSDRNSGNTIYF.

This clonotype appeared a few times. The chain employs TRBV7-8 and TRBJ2-7; 12 positions agree with TRBD2. The CDR3 consists of 17 residues. CDR1 and CDR2 from the germline V gene are SGHVS and FQNEAQ. V gave up 3 bases and J gave up 6 bases; unmatched junction bases: 12. The CDR3 DNA sequence: TGTGCCAGCAGCTTGGGACTAGCGGGCCCAGGTCGGGGCGAGCAGTACGTC. The encoded protein is CASSLGLAGPGRGEQYV.

The sample holds a few counts of this clonotype. The rearrangement links TRBV9 to TRBJ2-2, with 7 bases lining up with TRBD1. The CDR3 covers 15 residues. With V trimmed by 6 bases and J by 5 bases, 10 bases remained unmatched. Germline CDR1 reads SGDLS; CDR2 reads YYNGEE. The CDR3 here is CASTQVGGSTGELFF. The CDR3 nucleotides read TGTGCCAGCACGCAAGTAGGGGGCTCGACCGGGGAGCTGTTTTTT.

In this sample, this clonotype turned up a few times. The rearrangement uses TRBV7-2 and TRBJ1-4; D is possibly TRBD1 (6 bases). The CDR3 is 15 amino acids. Germline V gives CDR1 SGHTA, CDR2 FQGNSA. V lost 5 bases and J lost 3, with 13 bases in between. The CDR3 nucleotides read TGTGCCAGCAGCGCTGGGGGGGCGGCTAATGAAAAACTGTTTTTT. Protein product: CASSAGGAANEKLFF.

As for this clonotype: A much larger clonotype is one base distant, so this may be a read error. The genes are TRBV20-1 and TRBJ2-1; 8 nucleotides line up with TRBD2. The CDR3 totals 14 residues. The germline V gene encodes CDR1 DFQATT and CDR2 SNEGSKA (reference sequence). CDR3 sequence (DNA): TGCAGTGCGAGAGGGACTAGGAGCTACAATGAGCAGTTCTTC. It yields the protein CSARGTRSYNEQFF.

The chain carries TRBV7-3 and TRBJ2-5, with D unresolved. V lost 9 bases and J 10 bases, leaving 9 bases between the germline ends. There are 9 residues in the CDR3. Germline CDR1 is SGHTA and CDR2 is FQGTGA. The CDR3 region is CARGIDQYF. The CDR3 nucleotides are TGTGCCAGGGGAATTGACCAGTACTTC.

This clonotype was picked up many times. The chain combines TRBV3-1 with TRBJ2-1, with 8 nucleotides matching TRBD2. Looked up from germline, CDR1 is LGHDT and CDR2 is YNNKEL (reference sequence). This CDR3 contains 17 residues. J lost 0 bases, V lost 4 bases, and 8 bases had no gene match. CDR3 sequence reads: CASSPQAGASSYNEQFF. CDR3 nucleotides: TGTGCCAGCAGCCCTCAAGCGGGGGCATCCTCCTACAATGAGCAGTTCTTC.